This T cell receptor beta chain was obtained from a study of CD8 T cells in ankylosing spondylitis (dated by TCRdb to about 2017). Background on the whole study: To find TCR variants linked to disease, the study profiled T cell receptor beta repertoires in ankylosing spondylitis patients and healthy donors. In total, the full study cohort was made up of some 110 healthy donors and some 26 ankylosing spondylitis patients. Peripheral blood was sampled, and synovial fluid was additionally collected from ankylosing spondylitis patients. Overall study results and their limits: A TCR beta motif made up of several highly homologous amino acid variants appeared to be characteristic of blood from ankylosing spondylitis patients. Some of the motif variants had been reported before in the synovial fluid and blood of reactive arthritis patients, a finding that suggests common disease-initiation mechanisms. A CD8+ phenotype was shown by the disease-linked clones, which were found at relatively low frequencies in peripheral blood. Significant enrichment of the disease-linked clones was reported in matched synovial fluid samples from ankylosing spondylitis patients.

V gives up 2 bases and J gives up 0 bases, and the segment between their germline ends measures 8 bases. Via the germline V gene, CDR1 is SGHTA and CDR2 FQGNSA. The cysteine opens and the phenylalanine closes a CDR3 of 16 amino acids. This entry keeps only the CDR3 DNA: 48 bases, framed from base 1. Notes on this clonotype: Its antigen remains unidentified. Base quality data are lacking; no much larger clone is found one base away.

Sequenced on an Illumina HiSeq 2500. Quantitative 5'-RACE with molecular barcodes was the method used to prepare the TCR beta libraries. The authors processed their data as follows. A new computational method based on a probabilistic model of VDJ rearrangement was used to identify disease-linked TCR variants. The public reads were quality trimmed at Q25 with fastp and then assembled into clones with MiXCR by TCRdb, keeping productive beta chains. Identical CDR3 proteins give one entry, which carries the most common genes and DNA. These V and J calls are TCRdb output, not the study's own analysis. In all, the sample holds 700,000 to 1,000,000 distinct CDR3 sequences, and about 12% of those were seen once. The ten largest clones add up to roughly 0.51% of the sample.

Sequencing was done on a sample of blood, either unsorted or a sorted T cell fraction (not recorded which). This TCR was recovered from a male donor with ankylosing spondylitis. Rearrangement joined TRBV7-2 to TRBJ1-6, with a weak D call of TRBD1 (5 bases match). The CDR3 protein sequence reads: CASSLRGTSYNSPLHF. Here is the DNA: TGTGCCAGCAGCTTACGGGGGACCTCCTATAATTCACCCCTCCACTTT. The reference TRBV7-2 and TRBJ1-6 proteins fill in what lies around the CDR3, so the full variable domain reads GAGVSQSPSNKVTEKGKDVELRCDPISGHTALYWYRQSLGQGLEFLIYFQGNSAPDKSGLPSDRFSAERTGGSVSTLTIQRTQQEDSAVYLCASSLRGTSYNSPLHFGNGTRLTVT.